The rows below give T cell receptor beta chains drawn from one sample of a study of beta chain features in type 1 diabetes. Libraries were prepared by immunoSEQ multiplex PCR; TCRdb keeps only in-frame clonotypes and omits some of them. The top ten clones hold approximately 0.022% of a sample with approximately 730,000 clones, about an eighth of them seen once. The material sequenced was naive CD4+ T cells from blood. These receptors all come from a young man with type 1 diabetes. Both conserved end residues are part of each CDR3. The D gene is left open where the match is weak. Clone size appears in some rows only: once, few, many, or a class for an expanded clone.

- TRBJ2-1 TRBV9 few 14 TGTGCCAGCAGCGTAGCCCCAGTAAACAATGAGCAGTTCTTC CASSVAPVNNEQFF
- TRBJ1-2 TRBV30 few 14 TGTGCCTTCATCCTCCAGGAATTTGTAGGTGGCTACACCTTC CAFILQEFVGGYTF
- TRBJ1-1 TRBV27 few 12 TGTGCCAGCAGTCTGGACGGCGGTGAAGCTTTCTTT CASSLDGGEAFF
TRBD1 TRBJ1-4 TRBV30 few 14 TGTGCCTGGAGTGTCGGGACAGGGAGCGAAAAACTGTTTTTT CAWSVGTGSEKLFF
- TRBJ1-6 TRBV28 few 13 TGTGCCAGCAGACTGTTGCGAGGTTCACCCCTCCACTTT CASRLLRGSPLHF
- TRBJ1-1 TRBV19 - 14 TGTGCCAGTACGTATCACGGGATGAACACTGAAGCTTTCTTT CASTYHGMNTEAFF
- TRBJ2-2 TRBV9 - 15 TGTGCCAGCAGCACCCGGGACCTAGACACCGGGGAGCTGTTTTTT CASSTRDLDTGELFF
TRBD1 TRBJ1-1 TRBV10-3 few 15 TGTGCCATCAGGGCGGGACAGGGGATGAACACTGAAGCTTTCTTT CAIRAGQGMNTEAFF
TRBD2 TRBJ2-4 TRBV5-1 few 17 TGCGCCAGCAGCTCCGGGGAGGGGCGGATTGCCAAAAACATTCAGTACTTC CASSSGEGRIAKNIQYF
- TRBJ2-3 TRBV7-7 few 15 TGTGCCAGCAGCTACAGGCTGGGGGGCACAGATACGCAGTATTTT CASSYRLGGTDTQYF
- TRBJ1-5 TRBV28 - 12 TGTGCCAGCAGTAGGGGCAATCAGCCCCAGCATTTT CASSRGNQPQHF
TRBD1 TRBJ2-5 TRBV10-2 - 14 TGCGCCAGCAGTGAGCGGGACAGGGAAGAGACCCAGTACTTC CASSERDREETQYF
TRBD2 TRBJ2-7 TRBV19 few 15 TGTGCCAGTAGTCGGGGGGAAGACTTAGGCTACGAGCAGTACTTC CASSRGEDLGYEQYF
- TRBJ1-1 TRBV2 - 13 TGTGCCAGCAGCCTCCTTCTCACCGCTGAAGCTTTCTTT CASSLLLTAEAFF
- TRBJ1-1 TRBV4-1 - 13 TGCGCCAGCAGCCAAGAAGGCCGATTGGGAGCTTTCTTT CASSQEGRLGAFF
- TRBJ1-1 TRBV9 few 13 TGTGCCAGCAGCGTAGAAGTGAACACTGAAGCTTTCTTT CASSVEVNTEAFF
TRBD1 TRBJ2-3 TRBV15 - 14 TGTGCCACCAGCAGACAGGGGGCCACAGATACGCAGTATTTT CATSRQGATDTQYF
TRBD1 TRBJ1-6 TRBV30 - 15 TGTGCCTGGAGTGTAGGGTACAGGGGAGACTCACCCCTCCACTTT CAWSVGYRGDSPLHF
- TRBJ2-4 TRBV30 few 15 TGTGCCTGGAGTGGGGGGGCCCTAGCCAAAAACATTCAGTACTTC CAWSGGALAKNIQYF
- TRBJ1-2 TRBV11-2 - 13 TGTGCCAGCAGCTTAGATCAACAGATTGGCTACACCTTC CASSLDQQIGYTF
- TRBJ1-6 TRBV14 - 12 TGTGCCAGCAGCCTTAGCGCGTCCCCCCTCCACTTT CASSLSASPLHF
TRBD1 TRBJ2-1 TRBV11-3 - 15 TGTGCCAGCAGCTTGACAGGGTCTACCTACAATGAGCAGTTCTTC CASSLTGSTYNEQFF
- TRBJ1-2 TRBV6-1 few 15 TGTGCCAGCAGGCAAACTCGACAGTCGGTCTATGGCTACACCTTC CASRQTRQSVYGYTF
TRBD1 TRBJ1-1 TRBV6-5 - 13 TGTGCCAGCAGACCTCGGGACAGATCCGAAGCTTTCTTT CASRPRDRSEAFF
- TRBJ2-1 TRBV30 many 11 TGTGCCTGGAGCGGCGGGGAAACCCAGTTCTTC CAWSGGETQFF
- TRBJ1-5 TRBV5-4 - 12 TGTGCCAGCAGCCAGGGTAGGCAGCCCCAGCATTTT CASSQGRQPQHF
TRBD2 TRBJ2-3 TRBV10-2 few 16 TGCGCCAGCAGTGAGTCGGCGGGGGGGGCCTCAGAGACGCAGTATTTT CASSESAGGASETQYF
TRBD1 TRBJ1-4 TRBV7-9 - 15 TGTGCCAGCAGCCTACTCACAGGGGGGAATGAAAAACTGTTTTTT CASSLLTGGNEKLFF
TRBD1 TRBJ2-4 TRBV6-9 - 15 TGTGCCAGCAGATCTGGACAGGGAGCCAAAAACATTCAGTACTTC CASRSGQGAKNIQYF
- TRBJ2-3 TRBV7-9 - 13 TGTGCCAGCAGACGGGATCAGGGGGATACGCAGTATTTT CASRRDQGDTQYF
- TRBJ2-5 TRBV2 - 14 TGTGCCAGCAGTGAAGCGCTTCATTCGGAGACCCAGTACTTC CASSEALHSETQYF
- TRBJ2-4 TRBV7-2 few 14 TGTGCCAGCAGCTTAGGATTGGTCAAAAACATTCAGTACTTC CASSLGLVKNIQYF
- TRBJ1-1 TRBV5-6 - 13 TGTGCCAGCAGCTTGCTTCCGGACACTGAAGCTTTCTTT CASSLLPDTEAFF
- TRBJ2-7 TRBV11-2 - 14 TGTGCCAGCAAAAGGGCAGAAACCTACGTAGAGCAGTACTTC CASKRAETYVEQYF
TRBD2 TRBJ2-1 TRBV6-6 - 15 TGTGCCAGCAGTTACCTAGCGGGGGGCGGGAATGAGCAGTTCTTC CASSYLAGGGNEQFF
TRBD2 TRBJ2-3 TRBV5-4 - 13 TGTGCCAGCGGGACTAGCGGGGGGGATACGCAGTATTTT CASGTSGGDTQYF
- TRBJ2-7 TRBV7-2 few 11 TGTGCCAGCAGCTACCACTACGAGCAGTACTTC CASSYHYEQYF
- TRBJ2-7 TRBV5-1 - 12 TGCGCCAGCAGGGGTTCCGCCTACGAGCAGTACTTC CASRGSAYEQYF
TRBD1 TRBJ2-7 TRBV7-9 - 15 TGTGCCAGCAGCTTCGGACAGGGGCTTAGGAACGAGCAGTACTTC CASSFGQGLRNEQYF
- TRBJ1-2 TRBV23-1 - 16 TGCGCCAGCAGTCAATTTGGCTCGAGGTCTGTCTATGGCTACACCTTC CASSQFGSRSVYGYTF
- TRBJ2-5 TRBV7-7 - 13 TGTGCCAGCAGCTTGGACGCGGGAGAGACCCAGTACTTC CASSLDAGETQYF
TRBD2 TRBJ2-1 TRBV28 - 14 TGTGCCAGCAGTAGGACTAGTGCATACAATGAGCAGTTCTTC CASSRTSAYNEQFF
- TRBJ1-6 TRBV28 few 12 TGTGCCAGCAGTTTCCCCGGCACCCCCCTCCACTTT CASSFPGTPLHF